The T cell receptor (beta chain) described here comes from a study of T cells in Graves' hyperthyroidism and ophthalmopathy. Overall study results and limits: In blood, most of the thyroid clonotypes expanded above 0.001 were also present.

Those patients with uncontrolled infection, other autoimmune disease, pregnancy or lactation were excluded. RNA transcripts served as the template for amplifying TCR beta CDR3 regions. HTBI primers were used for first-round RT-PCR of the TCR CDR3. TCRdb reprocessed the multiplex PCR reads with MiXCR, giving one entry per CDR3 protein. The sample has about 370,000 distinct CDR3 sequences; nearly 15% are singletons. In the case of this clonotype: Its antigen is not known.

The germline V gene has CDR1 LGHDT and CDR2 YNNKEL (reference sequence). The CDR3 is 18 amino acids. Trimming shortened V by 0 bases and J by 6 bases, and 21 bases separated the two germline ends. The source of this sequence is a woman aged 60-75 years with Graves' ophthalmopathy. The chain combines TRBV3-1 with TRBJ2-1; a possible D gene is TRBD1 (5 bases). What was sequenced was blood. CDR3 nucleotide sequence: TGTGCCAGCAGCCAAGATTCATGGCAGGGTCGATCATTCAATGAGCAGTTCTTC. This translates into CASSQDSWQGRSFNEQFF.